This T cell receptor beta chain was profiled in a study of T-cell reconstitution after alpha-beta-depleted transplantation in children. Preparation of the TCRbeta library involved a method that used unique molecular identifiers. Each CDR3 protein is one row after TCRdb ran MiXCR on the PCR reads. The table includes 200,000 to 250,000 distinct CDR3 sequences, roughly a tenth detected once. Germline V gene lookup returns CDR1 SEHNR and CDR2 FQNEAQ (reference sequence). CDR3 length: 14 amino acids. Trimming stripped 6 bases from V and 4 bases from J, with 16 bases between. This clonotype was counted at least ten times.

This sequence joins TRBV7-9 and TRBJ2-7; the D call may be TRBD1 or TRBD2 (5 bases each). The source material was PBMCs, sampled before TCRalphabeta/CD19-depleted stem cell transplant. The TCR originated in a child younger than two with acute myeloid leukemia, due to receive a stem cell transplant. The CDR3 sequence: CASSNIGTFYEQYF. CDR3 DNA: TGTGCCAGCAGTAATATTGGGACGTTTTACGAGCAGTACTTC.